These 20 T cell receptor beta chains came from one sample sequenced in a study of CD8+CD57+ T cells in acquired aplastic anemia. Patients selected for sequencing had displayed CD8+CD57+ cell expansion by flow cytometry. According to the study, genomic DNA was the template for TCR beta VDJ and CDR3 profiling. Using its own MiXCR run on the reads, TCRdb lists one record per CDR3 protein. The sample consists of some 120,000 distinct CDR3 sequences, about 43% of them appearing once. Sequences were obtained from sorted CD4+, CD8+, or CD8+CD57+ T cells (not recorded which) from PBMCs. The receptors originated from a human donor with aplastic anemia.

This clonotype came up many times. The chain carries TRBV7-9 and TRBJ1-4; TRBD1 matches 7 bases. This CDR3 comprises 18 residues. Germline trimming cut 5 bases from V and 0 bases from J; bases unmatched to any gene: 12. Germline loops: CDR1 SEHNR, CDR2 FQNEAQ (reference sequence). CDR3 loop: CASSTRQGGYATNEKLFF. The CDR3 nucleotides are TGTGCCAGCAGCACGCGACAGGGCGGATACGCAACTAATGAAAAACTGTTTTTT. Drawing the rest from reference TRBV7-9 and TRBJ1-4, the complete variable domain is DTGVSQNPRHKITKRGQNVTFRCDPISEHNRLYWYRQTLGQGPEFLTYFQNEAQLEKSRLLSDRFSAERPKGSFSTLEIQRTEQGDSAMYLCASSTRQGGYATNEKLFFGSGTQLSVL.

The chain has TRBV7-2 and TRBJ2-7, with 9 positions matching TRBD1. Trimming at V came to 5 bases and at J to 3 bases, leaving 5 bases not matched to a gene. CDR1 and CDR2 from the germline V gene are SGHTA and FQGNSA. The CDR3 is 14 amino acids. The CDR3 nucleotides are TGTGCCAGCAGCCCAGGGACAGGGAACTACGAGCAGTACTTC. Its translation: CASSPGTGNYEQYF.

This clonotype was seen at least ten times. The J gene is TRBJ1-5, the V gene TRBV2; D is possibly TRBD1 (6 bases). This CDR3 contains 17 residues. The germline V gene has CDR1 SNHLY and CDR2 FYNNEI. Trimming stripped 6 bases from V and 0 bases from J, with 18 bases between. The CDR3 DNA follows: TGTGCCAGCAGCCCGACGACAGGTGACTATAGCAATCAGCCCCAGCATTTT. Its protein product is CASSPTTGDYSNQPQHF.

This clonotype has ten or more counts. V usage is TRBV5-1 and J usage is TRBJ1-1, with 10 nucleotides matching TRBD1. The germline V gene has CDR1 SGHRS and CDR2 YFSETQ. V trimming: 8 bases; J trimming: 4 bases; junction bases outside the gene matches: 8. CDR3 length: 14 amino acids. DNA for the CDR3: TGCGCCAGTGGGACAGGGGTTGGTGGCACTGAAGCTTTCTTT. The encoded protein is CASGTGVGGTEAFF.

The rearrangement uses TRBV20-1 and TRBJ1-4, with TRBD1 as a possible D gene (5 bases). This CDR3 is 14 amino acids long. Between the trimmed V and J ends, which lost 2 bases and 0 bases, there was a span of 7 bases. Germline values: CDR1 DFQATT, CDR2 SNEGSKA (reference sequence). DNA of the CDR3: TGCAGTGCTAGACAGGGCACAACTAATGAAAAACTGTTTTTT. The encoded protein is CSARQGTTNEKLFF.

The V and J genes are TRBV2 and TRBJ2-7, with a tentative D call TRBD1 (6 bases). V dropped 2 bases and J dropped 7 bases, with 12 bases sitting between them. Looked up from germline, CDR1 is SNHLY and CDR2 is FYNNEI. The CDR3 totals 13 residues. The CDR3 region is CASSEQGYGEQYV. The CDR3 bases are TGTGCCAGCAGTGAACAGGGGTATGGGGAGCAGTACGTC.

This clonotype was seen ten or more times. This sequence joins TRBV29-1 and TRBJ2-3; 8 bases agree with TRBD2. The CDR3 contains 15 residues. With 4 bases clipped from V and 2 bases from J, the junction kept 8 bases outside the gene matches. The germline V gene has CDR1 SQVTM and CDR2 ANQGSEA. CDR3 DNA: TGCAGCGTTGTGCTGGCGGGGGGTCCCACAGATACGCAGTATTTT. Translated: CSVVLAGGPTDTQYF.

This clonotype was detected ten times or more. This chain links TRBV15 with TRBJ1-1, with D uncertain. This CDR3 has 13 amino acids. Trimming shortened V by 1 base and J by 5 bases, and 8 bases separated the two germline ends. The germline V gene has CDR1 LNHNV and CDR2 YYDKDF (reference sequence). The CDR3: CATSRVGGTEAFF. The CDR3 region has the DNA TGTGCCACCAGCAGAGTTGGCGGGACTGAAGCTTTCTTT.

V gene TRBV7-9 combines with J gene TRBJ2-7, with D tentatively TRBD1 (7 bases). From germline, CDR1 is SEHNR and CDR2 FQNEAQ (reference sequence). Trimming cost V 4 bases and J 1 base, with 17 bases left between them. The CDR3 is made up of 16 amino acids. The CDR3 DNA follows: TGTGCCAGCAGCTACAGACAGGGAGGAGTTTCCTACGAGCAGTACTTC. Translating it yields CASSYRQGGVSYEQYF.

The chain uses TRBV11-1 and TRBJ2-1; 13 bases line up with TRBD2. This CDR3 contains 18 residues. J lost 0 bases, V lost 1 base, and 3 bases had no gene match. Germline V gives CDR1 SGHAT, CDR2 FQDESV (reference sequence). The CDR3 nucleotides are TGTGCCAGCAGCTTAGGACTAGCGGGGGGATTCTCCTACAATGAGCAGTTCTTC. The encoded protein is CASSLGLAGGFSYNEQFF.

There are many counts of this clonotype. The chain joins TRBV18 to TRBJ1-2; no clear D. Germline V gene sequence: CDR1 KGHSH, CDR2 LQKENI. The V gene lost 2 bases and the J gene lost 12 bases, with 13 bases spanning the gap. The CDR3 contains 12 residues. CDR3 nucleotide sequence: TGTGCCAGCTCACCAGAAACTCGGGTACACACCTTC. The encoded protein is CASSPETRVHTF.

This clonotype showed up just a few times. The rearrangement uses TRBV19 and TRBJ1-1; D is undetermined. From germline, CDR1 is LNHDA and CDR2 SQIVND (reference sequence). This CDR3 has 11 amino acids. Trimming removed 2 bases from V and 7 bases from J, with 5 bases in between. CDR3: CASSISYEAFF. The CDR3 bases are TGTGCCAGTAGTATAAGTTATGAAGCTTTCTTT. Complete variable domain (other parts from reference TRBV19 and TRBJ1-1): DGGITQSPKYLFRKEGQNVTLSCEQNLNHDAMYWYRQDPGQGLRLIYYSQIVNDFQKGDIAEGYSVSREKKESFPLTVTSAQKNPTAFYLCASSISYEAFFGQGTRLTVV.

The chain employs TRBV6-2 or TRBV6-3 and TRBJ1-1, with D uncertain. Germline V lookup: CDR1 MNHEY, CDR2 SVGEGT. The germline V and J ends were trimmed by 8 bases and 1 base, with 8 bases remaining between them. The CDR3 is made up of 12 amino acids. The CDR3 nucleotides are TGTGCCAGCGCGGAGGCGAACACTGAAGCTTTCTTT. Protein: CASAEANTEAFF.

The chain carries TRBV20-1 and TRBJ1-2; no reliable D call. In germline, CDR1 is DFQATT, CDR2 SNEGSKA (reference sequence). Trimming removed 3 bases from V and 3 bases from J, with 11 bases in between. The CDR3 loop spans 13 amino acids. CDR3 amino acids: CSARGGLDYGYTF. The CDR3 nucleotides read TGCAGTGCTAGGGGAGGGCTGGACTATGGCTACACCTTC.

V and J are TRBV5-6 and TRBJ1-3; no clear D. This CDR3 spans 16 amino acids. V gave up 4 bases and J gave up 0 bases, with 14 bases separating them. Germline CDR1 reads SGHDT; CDR2 reads YYEEEE. The CDR3 DNA reads as TGTGCCAGCAGCCTTAATCCCGGACGCTCTGGAAACACCATATATTTT. It translates to CASSLNPGRSGNTIYF.

The table lists this clonotype with many counts. The gene calls are TRBV7-6 and TRBJ2-7, with 10 bases identical to TRBD1. Germline V lookup: CDR1 SGHVS, CDR2 FNYEAQ. This CDR3 comprises 15 residues. V dropped 6 bases and J dropped 5; count of bases not matched to a gene: 10. The CDR3 sequence: CASRVKDRGSNEQYF. In DNA form, the CDR3 reads TGTGCCAGCAGGGTGAAGGACAGGGGGTCCAACGAGCAGTACTTC.

The chain uses TRBV15 and TRBJ1-5; D unresolved. CDR3 length: 14 residues. V gave up 5 bases and J gave up 1 base, with 9 bases separating them. The germline CDR1 and CDR2 sequences are LNHNV and YYDKDF (reference sequence). This chain's CDR3 is CATSFGFSNQPQHF. The CDR3, as DNA: TGTGCCACCAGCTTTGGGTTCAGCAATCAGCCCCAGCATTTT.

This clonotype was seen only a few times. V is TRBV15 and J is TRBJ2-5, with D possibly TRBD1 on 5 matching bases. Germline lookup yields CDR1 LNHNV and CDR2 YYDKDF (reference sequence). This CDR3 has 15 amino acids. V lost 0 bases and J 5 bases, leaving 13 bases between the germline ends. CDR3 in amino acids: CATSRDLGELETQYF. CDR3 DNA: TGTGCCACCAGCAGAGATTTAGGGGAACTTGAGACCCAGTACTTC.

This clonotype was detected ten times or more. The chain combines TRBV19 with TRBJ1-5; possible D gene TRBD1, 5 bases. The length of the CDR3 is 15 residues. The germline V gene has CDR1 LNHDA and CDR2 SQIVND (reference sequence). The V end was cut by 9 bases, the J end by 2 bases, with 17 bases between. The CDR3 DNA reads TGTGCCAGCAGGGTCACAGAGTGGGGCAATCAGCCCCAGCATTTT. Its protein product is CASRVTEWGNQPQHF. The full variable domain, in which reference TRBV19 and TRBJ1-5 provide the parts outside the CDR3, is DGGITQSPKYLFRKEGQNVTLSCEQNLNHDAMYWYRQDPGQGLRLIYYSQIVNDFQKGDIAEGYSVSREKKESFPLTVTSAQKNPTAFYLCASRVTEWGNQPQHFGDGTRLSIL.

This clonotype has just a few counts. The chain has TRBV15 and TRBJ2-7, with D tentatively TRBD1 (6 bases). CDR3 length: 12 residues. Germline lookup yields CDR1 LNHNV and CDR2 YYDKDF (reference sequence). DNA for the CDR3: TGTGCTAACCTCGGACAGTCCAACGAGCAGTACTTC. The encoded protein is CANLGQSNEQYF.